This T cell receptor (beta chain) comes out of a study of T-cell memory formation after mild COVID-19. Regarding the study as a whole: Later expanders leaned toward CD4+, whereas clones contracting from day 15 to 85 were balanced CD4/CD8. Among contracting clones, CD4+ were mainly CM/EM and CD8+ enriched in EMRA.

5'RACE primed at constant segments yielded TCR alpha and TCR beta cDNA libraries bearing sample barcodes and UMIs. TCRdb ran MiXCR on the 5' RACE reads and lists one entry per CDR3 protein. The sample includes about 400,000 distinct CDR3 sequences, approximately 15% of them seen just once. With respect to this clonotype: Its specificity is unknown.

The CDR3 spans 13 residues. Trimming took 0 bases from V and 2 from J, leaving 8 bases between them. Germline-derived CDR1 and CDR2 are DFQATT and SNEGSKA (reference sequence). The sample taken for sequencing was PBMCs or a T cell subset sorted from them (not recorded which). This TCR was sampled from a man aged 18 to 30 who had mild COVID-19 (a few samples of this study predate the infection). Cell type and time point are not known. The gene calls are TRBV20-1 and TRBJ2-7; D remains unclear. The CDR3 DNA sequence: TGCAGTGCTAGAGATCGGGTTACCTACGAGCAGTACGTC. Translated, it gives CSARDRVTYEQYV.